The sequence of this T cell receptor (beta chain) was determined in a study of immune heterogeneity within non-small cell lung tumors (dated by TCRdb to the late 2010s). Regarding the study in general: By histology, several squamous cell carcinomas, 10 non-squamous carcinomas and 1 tumor not otherwise specified were included. TCR repertoires were analyzed from approximately 60 tumor loci of approximately 16 patients, while transcriptome data covered only 35 to 50 loci from more than 10 patients. The study combined whole-exome sequencing, RNA-seq and TCR beta repertoire sequencing of multiple spatially distinct regions from each NSCLC tumor to examine intratumoral immune heterogeneity. Neoantigen binding to each patient's HLA alleles was predicted with netMHCpan-3.0 for mutant peptides of 8 to 11 amino acids.

Genomic DNA extracted from bulk tumor tissue served as TCR template, with about 0.6 ug gDNA amplified per sample. During surgery, multiple biopsies were taken from each primary tumor, with sampling sites spaced as far apart as possible within the tumor mass. The study cohort was described as untreated, and patients were newly diagnosed NSCLC cases undergoing curative surgery. The donors were fewer than 17 patients with newly diagnosed non-small cell lung cancer who were having surgery with curative intent. A couple of independent pathologists reviewed the resected tumor masses. Only high-quality DNA and RNA samples were carried forward to sequencing. Summary of the overall study and its limitations: Identical dominant CDR3B clonotypes recurred across loci within a patient, yet different tumor locations also harbored unique high-frequency clones. For the most part, high-frequency TCR beta clonotypes differed from one individual patient to another. A statistically significant but moderate positive correlation (R roughly 0.3) was observed between local T-cell repertoire clonality and local tumor mutational burden.

As regards this clonotype: The clone's antigen remains unknown. The record has no base qualities; no much larger clone is one base away.

Via the germline V gene (reference sequence), CDR1 is PRHDT and CDR2 FYEKMQ. Taken from cysteine to phenylalanine, the CDR3 has 11 residues. Left in the record is the CDR3 DNA by itself, 33 bases read in frame from the first base. Deletion took 2 bases off V and 7 bases off J, with a span of 6 bases between the germline ends. The TCR beta CDR3 region was amplified with a multiplex PCR system whose first round of approximately 11 cycles used 32 V-gene forward primers and 13 J-gene reverse primers. A QIAGEN Multiplex PCR Kit was used for first-round PCR, and the primer sequences were filed in Chinese patent CN105087789A. A second PCR round added Illumina universal primers using the Phusion High-Fidelity PCR Kit. Paired-end sequencing of TCR libraries was carried out on the Illumina HiSeq X Ten platform at a read length of 151 bp. Concerning the study's data processing: Reads without multiplex PCR primers were removed using Cutadapt, read pairs were merged using PEAR, and CDR3 regions were called using MiXCR with default settings. Shannon entropy measured repertoire diversity, and clonality was calculated as one minus the Shannon entropy divided by the ln of the count of productive unique sequences. Dominant or high-frequency T-cell clones were defined as clonotypes at frequencies of at least 0.5%. TCRdb passed the public sequencing reads through fastp at Q25 and MiXCR, retaining productive beta sequences. Each CDR3 protein gets just one entry, which takes the most common genes and DNA from the rows behind it. TCRdb's processing, not the authors' own work, is the source of the V and J calls. This sample comprises about 4,300 distinct CDR3 sequences, 20% to 25% of them detected only once. Roughly 8.7% of the sample is held by the ten biggest clonotypes.

The clonotype comes from a man aged 70-80 years with non-small cell lung cancer. The chain is encoded by TRBV13 joined to TRBJ2-7; the D segment cannot be called with confidence. Sequencing was done on a sample of lung tumor tissue. The CDR3 reads as follows: CASSLHGEQYF. The bases are TGTGCCAGCAGCTTACATGGGGAGCAGTACTTC.